The next 18 T cell receptor beta chains were all read from a single sample in a study of blood T cell repertoires in COVID-19. Clones were read by immunoSEQ multiplex PCR, and TCRdb kept only the in-frame ones, dropping some. The top ten hold approximately 8.7% of the sample, which has under 150,000 clones, about 83% seen once. The sample comprised peripheral blood. The source is a man aged 40-49 years with active or convalescent COVID-19.

This rearrangement joins TRBV2 to TRBJ2-1; 10 nucleotides line up with TRBD1. The V gene end was trimmed by 10 bases and the J gene end by 8 bases; junction bases not matched to a gene: 14. Per the germline V gene, CDR1 is SNHLY and CDR2 is FYNNEI. The CDR3 consists of 15 residues. The CDR3 DNA reads TGTGCCACAACCCGACAGGGGGCTCCCTCGGATGAGCAGTTCTTC. This translates into CATTRQGAPSDEQFF.

V is TRBV29-1 and J is TRBJ1-5; D possibly corresponds to TRBD1 (5 bases). Looked up from germline, CDR1 is SQVTM and CDR2 is ANQGSEA. The CDR3 has 14 amino acids. Trimming took off 6 bases at V and 3 bases at J, with 15 bases between the two ends. The DNA for the CDR3 is TGCAGCGTCGCCTTCGCTGGGGCCAATCAGCCCCAGCATTTT. Its protein product is CSVAFAGANQPQHF.

This clone has only one observation. The V gene is TRBV24-1, the J gene TRBJ1-2; tentative D call: TRBD1 (6 bases). V shed 4 bases and J shed 5 bases, with 7 bases lying between them. CDR1 and CDR2 (germline): KGHDR, SFDVKD. The CDR3 totals 12 residues. The CDR3 reads CATSDQGYGYTF. The CDR3 DNA reads as TGTGCCACCAGTGACCAGGGGTATGGCTACACCTTC.

The chain employs TRBV12-5 and TRBJ1-5; a weak D match, TRBD1 (6 bases). Trimming shortened V by 0 bases and J by 4 bases, and 10 bases separated the two germline ends. The germline gives CDR1 LGHNT, CDR2 FRNRAP. CDR3 length equals 15 residues. The CDR3 DNA follows: TGTGCTAGTGGTTTGGTGGTGGGGGCTAATCAGCCCCAGCATTTT. Protein: CASGLVVGANQPQHF.

Concerning this clone: An end of the junction does not agree with germline; a read error may underlie this. The chain has TRBV3-1 (or the pseudogene TRBV3-2) and TRBJ1-2; D gene unclear. The CDR3 spans 14 residues. Germline CDR1 reads LGHDT; CDR2 reads YNNKEL (reference sequence). This chain's CDR3 is CASSEDVSVYGYTF. Here the CDR3 DNA reads TGTGCCAGCAGCGAAGATGTGTCAGTCTATGGCTACACCTTC.

V and J are TRBV2 and TRBJ2-3, with a tentative D call TRBD1 (6 bases). Germline loops: CDR1 SNHLY, CDR2 FYNNEI. The CDR3 contains 15 residues. Trimming removed 4 bases at V and 1 base at J, with 12 bases between. The CDR3 DNA is TGTGCCAGCAGTGGGGGGCCTACCCGCACAGATACGCAGTATTTT. The encoded protein is CASSGGPTRTDTQYF.

The chain employs TRBV5-4 and TRBJ2-1, with 10 nucleotides matching TRBD2. This CDR3 is 14 amino acids long. From germline, CDR1 is SGHNT and CDR2 YYREEE (reference sequence). Trimming removed 2 bases from V and 6 bases from J; junction bases left unmatched: 2. CDR3 nucleotide sequence: TGTGCCAGCAGCTTAAGCGGGAGGGGCAATGAGCAGTTCTTC. Amino acids: CASSLSGRGNEQFF.

This rearrangement joins TRBV5-1 to TRBJ2-1, with a possible D match to TRBD1 (5 bases). Germline CDR1 SGHRS, CDR2 YFSETQ. With 5 bases removed from V and 5 bases from J, the gap between germline ends came to 8 bases. The CDR3 consists of 12 residues. DNA for the CDR3: TGCGCCAGCAGGTTACAGGACAATGAGCAGTTCTTC. Translation gives CASRLQDNEQFF. The full variable domain, with the rest looked up from reference TRBV5-1 and TRBJ2-1, is KAGVTQTPRYLIKTRGQQVTLSCSPISGHRSVSWYQQTPGQGLQFLFEYFSETQRNKGNFPGRFSGRQFSNSRSEMNVSTLELGDSALYLCASRLQDNEQFFGPGTRLTVL.

This sequence joins TRBV6-6 and TRBJ1-3; TRBD1 might be the D (5 bases). The CDR3 loop spans 15 amino acids. Trimming stripped 2 bases from V and 1 base from J, with 9 bases between. Germline V gene data show CDR1 as MNHNY and CDR2 as SVGAGI (reference sequence). CDR3 sequence (DNA): TGTGCCAGCAGTTACGACCCAGGGTCTGGAAACACCATATATTTT. As protein: CASSYDPGSGNTIYF.

The CDR3: CASSLSQLAGGRSDTQYF. The CDR3 nucleotides are TGCGCCAGCAGCTTGTCACAGCTAGCGGGGGGGCGAAGCGATACGCAGTATTTT. The chain recombines TRBV5-1 with TRBJ2-3, with TRBD2 matching 12 bases. The V gene end was trimmed by 1 base and the J gene end by 6 bases; junction bases not matched to a gene: 12. The CDR3 has 18 amino acids. Germline V CDR1 and CDR2: SGHRS, YFSETQ.

The chain employs TRBV3-1 (or the pseudogene TRBV3-2) and TRBJ1-1; D may be TRBD1 (5 bases). The germline CDR1 and CDR2 sequences are LGHDT and YNNKEL (reference sequence). The V end lost 0 bases, the J end lost 2 bases, and 13 bases lay between the germline ends. CDR3 length equals 16 residues. The CDR3 here is CASSQDSGGGNTEAFF. CDR3 in DNA: TGTGCCAGCAGCCAAGATTCCGGGGGTGGAAACACTGAAGCTTTCTTT.

The chain uses TRBV19 and TRBJ1-5; 10 bases fit TRBD1. There are 19 residues in the CDR3. Trimming at V came to 5 bases and at J to 2 bases, leaving 15 bases not matched to a gene. Germline-derived CDR1 and CDR2 are LNHDA and SQIVND (reference sequence). CDR3 amino acids: CASSAKRPGQGSGNQPQHF. CDR3 DNA sequence: TGTGCCAGTAGTGCAAAACGTCCGGGACAGGGGTCGGGCAATCAGCCCCAGCATTTT.

V usage is TRBV3-1 (or the pseudogene TRBV3-2) and J usage is TRBJ1-2; the match to TRBD1 covers 7 bases. The germline CDR1 and CDR2 sequences are LGHDT and YNNKEL (reference sequence). The CDR3 runs to 14 residues. Germline trimming cut 1 base from V and 6 bases from J; bases unmatched to any gene: 5. The CDR3 nucleotides are TGTGCCAGCAGCCAAGTCAGGACAGGTCATGGCTACACCTTC. It specifies CASSQVRTGHGYTF.

This rearrangement joins TRBV6-4 to TRBJ2-3, with 11 bases aligning to TRBD1. Per the germline V gene, CDR1 is MRHNA and CDR2 is SNTAGT. Unmatched junction bases numbered 6, after V lost 4 bases and J lost 3 bases. The CDR3 sequence is 16 residues long. CDR3 residues: CASSVGTGGMTDTQYF. The CDR3 coding sequence is TGTGCCAGCAGTGTTGGGACAGGGGGAATGACAGATACGCAGTATTTT.

The rearrangement uses TRBV5-5 and TRBJ2-3, with 9 bases fitting TRBD1. This CDR3 contains 16 residues. CDR1 and CDR2 from the germline V gene are SGHKS and YYEKEE (reference sequence). The junction had 14 bases not matched to a gene; V was cut back by 4 bases and J by 8 bases. CDR3 region: CASSPLVGTGSGTQYF. The CDR3 nucleotides read TGTGCCAGCAGCCCCCTGGTGGGGACAGGGTCGGGTACGCAGTATTTT.

This clone was observed a handful of times. The V call is TRBV7-2, the J call TRBJ2-4, with 9 positions matching TRBD1. The CDR3 totals 14 residues. Trimming removed 4 bases from V and 7 bases from J; junction bases left unmatched: 5. CDR1 is SGHTA and CDR2 is FQGNSA in the germline V gene. As DNA, the CDR3 is TGTGCCAGCAGCTCCCGGACAGGGGACAACATTCAGTACTTC. This encodes CASSSRTGDNIQYF.

The rearrangement uses TRBV5-6 and TRBJ2-3, with 7 bases that match TRBD1. Germline loops: CDR1 SGHDT, CDR2 YYEEEE. The V and J ends lost 4 bases and 4 bases, in that order; junction bases with no gene match: 3. The CDR3 has 13 amino acids. This CDR3 reads CASSTTGADTQYF. The CDR3 DNA reads as TGTGCCAGCAGCACCACAGGGGCAGATACGCAGTATTTT.

This clone was detected a few times. The chain employs TRBV12-5 and TRBJ1-1; 7 bases match TRBD1. The CDR3 loop spans 14 amino acids. Per the germline V gene, CDR1 is LGHNT and CDR2 is FRNRAP. Trimming removed 1 base from V and 8 bases from J; junction bases left unmatched: 7. The CDR3 loop is CASGLAPPGGEAFF. As DNA, the CDR3 is TGTGCTAGTGGTTTGGCTCCGCCAGGGGGAGAAGCTTTCTTT.